A single sample is the source of the 32 T cell receptor beta chains below, sequenced in a study of Graves' ophthalmopathy and Graves' hyperthyroidism. Using RNA transcripts, the TCR beta CDR3 regions were amplified. The first round was an RT-PCR with HTBI primers, and the second round was a multiplex PCR. Each CDR3 protein is one row after TCRdb ran MiXCR on the multiplex PCR reads. The sample includes approximately 500,000 distinct CDR3 sequences, 13% to 15% of them seen just once. Material for sequencing was blood. The receptors were gathered from a woman aged 25 to 39 with Graves' ophthalmopathy.

This clonotype was observed many times. The chain recombines TRBV12-3 or TRBV12-4 with TRBJ1-2; D gene ambiguous. This CDR3 has 11 amino acids. The ends were cut back, 4 bases at V and 8 bases at J, with 8 bases in the middle. The CDR3 DNA is TGTGCCAGCAGTTACAAGGTGGGCTACACCTTC. Translating gives CASSYKVGYTF.

This clonotype has ten or more counts. J is TRBJ1-2 and V is TRBV6-5; D gene unclear. With 2 bases removed from V and 0 bases from J, the gap between germline ends came to 7 bases. CDR1 and CDR2 (germline): MNHEY, SVGAGI. CDR3 length: 14 residues. The CDR3 region is CASSYGSSNYGYTF. DNA for the CDR3: TGTGCCAGCAGTTACGGCAGTTCTAACTATGGCTACACCTTC.

To note about this clonotype: A read error is possible here, since a much larger clone lies one base away. The chain combines TRBV5-6 with TRBJ2-7, with a tentative D call TRBD2 (5 bases). The CDR3 extends over 12 amino acids. CDR1 and CDR2 from the germline V gene are SGHDT and YYEEEE. The CDR3 bases are TGTGTCAGCAGCGAGGGAAGCCCCGAGCAGTACTTC. Its translation: CVSSEGSPEQYF.

Ten or more counts support this clonotype. This chain uses TRBV6-5 with TRBJ1-2; TRBD1 aligns across 8 bases. With 4 bases clipped from V and 5 bases from J, the junction kept 15 bases outside the gene matches. The CDR3 consists of 17 residues. Germline V gene sequence: CDR1 MNHEY, CDR2 SVGAGI. The CDR3 DNA reads as TGTGCCAGCAGTTTGGGGGCCGTCGGGACAGGAGTTTATGGCTACACCTTC. Amino acids: CASSLGAVGTGVYGYTF.

This clonotype has a count of ten or more. The chain joins TRBV9 to TRBJ2-5; TRBD1 might be the D (5 bases). Trimming removed 3 bases at V and 1 base at J, with 10 bases between. This CDR3 region has 14 residues. Germline V gene data show CDR1 as SGDLS and CDR2 as YYNGEE. The CDR3 loop is CASSGQGFQETQYF. For the CDR3, the DNA is TGTGCCAGCAGCGGCCAGGGCTTCCAAGAGACCCAGTACTTC.

This clonotype was detected many times. J is TRBJ1-1 and V is TRBV6-5; possible D gene TRBD1, 6 bases. Germline CDR1 reads MNHEY; CDR2 reads SVGAGI. This CDR3 has 15 residues. The ends were cut back, 2 bases at V and 1 base at J, with 11 bases in the middle. The CDR3 loop reads CASSYGGRENTEAFF. The CDR3 DNA follows: TGTGCCAGCAGTTACGGGGGCAGAGAGAACACTGAAGCTTTCTTT.

This clonotype was picked up a small number of times. One junction end does not reproduce the germline sequence, and a read error may be involved. The chain links TRBV7-7 to TRBJ2-2; 7 nucleotides align to TRBD2. Germline CDR1 is SSHAT and CDR2 is FNYEAQ (reference sequence). CDR3 size: 16 residues. The DNA for the CDR3 is TGTGCTAGCAGCTCCCCCCGGGGGGTAGACACCGGGGAGCTGTTTTTT. Its protein is CASSSPRGVDTGELFF.

At least ten counts were recorded for this clonotype. The chain is built from TRBV28 and TRBJ1-1, with 7 bases identical to TRBD1. CDR3 length: 12 residues. Germline V gives CDR1 MDHEN, CDR2 SYDVKM. V lost 7 bases, J lost 7 bases, and 6 bases stayed unmatched. The CDR3 region has the DNA TGTGCCAGCACCGGGACAGCTAGTGAAGCTTTCTTT. The encoded protein is CASTGTASEAFF.

This clonotype was counted at least ten times. This chain links TRBV12-3 or TRBV12-4 with TRBJ1-3; D might be TRBD1 (6 bases). This CDR3 comprises 15 residues. V gave up 5 bases and J gave up 0 bases, with 11 bases separating them. The CDR3 nucleotides read TGTGCCAGCAGTCAACAGGGCCTCTCTGGAAACACCATATATTTT. Its translation is CASSQQGLSGNTIYF.

This sequence joins TRBV4-3 and TRBJ2-3, with D hard to call. This CDR3 has 14 residues. In germline, CDR1 is LGHNA, CDR2 YSLEER. V was cut by 2 bases and J by 4 bases, with 10 bases left in between. CDR3 DNA: TGCGCCAGCAGCCAAACTATAGAGGCAGATACGCAGTATTTT. Amino acid sequence: CASSQTIEADTQYF.

This clonotype was seen many times. J is TRBJ1-1 and V is TRBV5-5; TRBD1 is a possible D gene (5 bases). V shed 4 bases and J shed 3 bases, with 19 bases lying between them. This CDR3 comprises 16 residues. Looked up from germline, CDR1 is SGHKS and CDR2 is YYEKEE (reference sequence). This chain's CDR3 is CASSTPTLRDDTEAFF. For the CDR3, the DNA is TGTGCCAGCAGCACCCCCACCTTAAGGGACGACACTGAAGCTTTCTTT. Supplemented by reference TRBV5-5 and TRBJ1-1, the full variable domain reads DAGVTQSPTHLIKTRGQQVTLRCSPISGHKSVSWYQQVLGQGPQFIFQYYEKEERGRGNFPDRFSARQFPNYSSELNVNALLLGDSALYLCASSTPTLRDDTEAFFGQGTRLTVV.

This clonotype appeared many times. This chain links TRBV7-2 with TRBJ2-5, with no clear D. Germline assignment: CDR1 SGHTA and CDR2 FQGNSA. Trimming cost V 3 bases and J 5 bases, with 10 bases left between them. CDR3 length: 13 residues. This CDR3 reads CASSFTLGETQYF. CDR3 in DNA: TGTGCCAGCAGCTTTACCCTTGGGGAGACCCAGTACTTC.

This clonotype was counted a few times. V gene TRBV10-2 combines with J gene TRBJ1-6; TRBD1 might be the D (5 bases). V was cut by 5 bases and J by 9 bases, with 11 bases left in between. The CDR3 has 13 residues. In germline, CDR1 is WSHSY, CDR2 SAAADI. CDR3 residues: CASSWQGSSPLHF. In DNA form, the CDR3 reads TGCGCCAGCAGTTGGCAGGGAAGTTCACCCCTCCACTTT.

This clonotype was detected ten times or more. This chain joins TRBV28 and TRBJ2-2; D is unclear. The CDR3 spans 12 residues. CDR1 and CDR2 from the germline V gene are MDHEN and SYDVKM. With 8 bases removed from V and 14 bases from J, the gap between germline ends came to 18 bases. CDR3 DNA: TGTGCCAGCGGCAGAGTGGAGCAAGGACTGTTTTTT. Amino acids: CASGRVEQGLFF.

This clonotype occurred many times. The CDR3 sequence is CSVPGRSVEQYF. The CDR3 region has the DNA TGCAGTGTCCCAGGGAGGAGCGTCGAGCAGTACTTC. The chain recombines TRBV20-1 with TRBJ2-7; D is possibly TRBD2 (6 bases). Germline V gives CDR1 DFQATT, CDR2 SNEGSKA (reference sequence). Trimming left V 7 bases short and J 6 bases short, with 16 bases between. The CDR3 is 12 amino acids.

This clonotype was counted at least ten times. The DNA for the CDR3 is TGTGCCAGCAGCTTAGTTTGGGGGACGGATTTCTCCTACGAGCAGTACTTC. It yields the protein CASSLVWGTDFSYEQYF. V gene TRBV7-8 combines with J gene TRBJ2-7; D might be TRBD1 or TRBD2, each matching 5 bases. Trimming removed 1 base at V and 0 bases at J, with 16 bases between. The CDR3 length is 17 residues. Looked up from germline, CDR1 is SGHVS and CDR2 is FQNEAQ.

At least ten counts were recorded for this clonotype. The chain carries TRBV28 and TRBJ1-1, with D maybe TRBD1 (6 bases). Trimming took 7 bases from V and 0 from J, leaving 21 bases between them. The CDR3 loop spans 17 amino acids. The germline gives CDR1 MDHEN, CDR2 SYDVKM. The CDR3 protein is CASKSGGRIGMNTEAFF. The CDR3 bases are TGTGCCAGCAAGAGCGGGGGGCGGATAGGTATGAACACTGAAGCTTTCTTT.

This clonotype was counted at least ten times. V and J are TRBV6-2 or TRBV6-3 and TRBJ1-5; D not certain. This CDR3 is 12 amino acids long. Germline V gene sequence: CDR1 MNHEY, CDR2 SVGEGT. Trimming stripped 6 bases from V and 7 bases from J, with 10 bases between. Here the CDR3 reads CASSHKFQPQHF. The CDR3 coding sequence is TGTGCCAGCAGCCACAAGTTCCAGCCCCAGCATTTT.

Note on this clonotype: Likely a read error: the CDR3 ends without its conserved phenylalanine or tryptophan. The genes are TRBV5-1 and TRBJ2-5, with 7 positions matching TRBD1. After removal of 2 bases from V and 7 bases from J, the junction contained 14 bases not matched to a gene. Germline V gene lookup returns CDR1 SGHRS and CDR2 YFSETQ. The CDR3 length is 16 residues. The chain's CDR3 is CASSFVGTDRSGTQYL. In DNA, the CDR3 is TGCGCCAGCAGCTTCGTCGGGACAGATCGATCCGGGACCCAGTACCTC.

This clonotype was counted many times. V and J are TRBV7-6 and TRBJ1-1; 8 nucleotides align to TRBD1. The J segment lost 4 bases and the V segment lost 6 bases, leaving 10 bases of the junction unmatched. Germline CDR1 reads SGHVS; CDR2 reads FNYEAQ. The CDR3 runs 15 residues. The CDR3 reads CASRFRGQGITEAFF. The CDR3 coding sequence is TGTGCCAGCAGGTTCAGGGGGCAGGGGATCACTGAAGCTTTCTTT.

The chain employs TRBV6-5 and TRBJ2-7, with 11 bases identical to TRBD1. The germline V gene has CDR1 MNHEY and CDR2 SVGAGI. The ends lost 0 bases at V and 2 bases at J; junction bases unmatched: 6. The CDR3 spans 17 residues. The CDR3 nucleotides are TGTGCCAGCAGTTACTCCGGGACAGGGGGTTCAGCCTACGAGCAGTACTTC. It translates to CASSYSGTGGSAYEQYF.

This clonotype was found many times. The genes are TRBV15 and TRBJ1-2; TRBD1 matches 7 bases. The trim removed 5 bases at V and 4 bases at J, leaving 7 bases unmatched. The V gene's germline CDR1 is LNHNV and CDR2 YYDKDF (reference sequence). The CDR3 totals 14 residues. CDR3 nucleotides: TGTGCCACCAGCCAGAAGGCAGGGGGCTATGGCTACACCTTC. It codes for CATSQKAGGYGYTF.

This clonotype was counted many times. The chain uses TRBV12-3 or TRBV12-4 and TRBJ1-2; D call uncertain. The CDR3 is 12 residues long. The V gene lost 2 bases and the J gene lost 2 bases, with 3 bases spanning the gap. The CDR3 here is CASSLLNYGYTF. The DNA of the CDR3 is TGTGCCAGCAGTTTACTCAACTATGGCTACACCTTC.

The chain uses TRBV2 and TRBJ2-7, with D hard to call. Per the germline V gene, CDR1 is SNHLY and CDR2 is FYNNEI. This CDR3 spans 10 amino acids. Trimming stripped 10 bases from V and 7 bases from J, with 11 bases between. CDR3 region: CATQLKEQYF. The CDR3 coding sequence is TGTGCCACCCAACTTAAGGAGCAGTACTTC.

This clonotype was observed at least ten times. This rearrangement joins TRBV27 to TRBJ1-1, with D unclear. The CDR3 has 13 residues. Germline V gives CDR1 MNHEY, CDR2 SMNVEV (reference sequence). With 5 bases removed from V and 0 bases from J, the gap between germline ends came to 7 bases. The CDR3 DNA follows: TGTGCCAGCAGTGCCCGAATGAACACTGAAGCTTTCTTT. Protein: CASSARMNTEAFF.

At least ten counts were recorded for this clonotype. The J gene is TRBJ1-2, the V gene TRBV6-2 or TRBV6-3; 7 bases fit TRBD1. The CDR3 consists of 11 residues. CDR1 MNHEY and CDR2 SVGEGT come from the germline V gene. Trimming removed 4 bases from V and 10 bases from J; junction bases left unmatched: 3. The CDR3 nucleotides read TGTGCCAGCAGTTTGGACAGGTCCTACACCTTC. This gives the protein CASSLDRSYTF.

This clonotype was seen at least ten times. This chain connects TRBV25-1 to TRBJ2-5; 7 bases are shared with TRBD1. The germline V gene has CDR1 MGHDK and CDR2 SYGVNS. Germline trimming cut 1 base from V and 3 bases from J; bases unmatched to any gene: 5. The CDR3 extends over 15 amino acids. The CDR3 DNA reads TGTGCCAGCAGTGAATCCCGGACAGGAAAAGAGACCCAGTACTTC. It yields the protein CASSESRTGKETQYF. Complete variable domain (other parts from reference TRBV25-1 and TRBJ2-5): EADIYQTPRYLVIGTGKKITLECSQTMGHDKMYWYQQDPGMELHLIHYSYGVNSTEKGDLSSESTVSRIRTEHFPLTLESARPSHTSQYLCASSESRTGKETQYFGPGTRLLVL.

J is TRBJ2-5 and V is TRBV27; 11 bases fit TRBD1. The CDR3 has 15 amino acids. Germline CDR1 and CDR2: MNHEY and SMNVEV (reference sequence). Trimming cost V 5 bases and J 5 bases; bases outside gene matches: 7. The CDR3 DNA sequence: TGTGCCAGCAGTCCGTGGACAGGGGGCGAGGAGACCCAGTACTTC. Its protein product is CASSPWTGGEETQYF.

In this sample, this clonotype turned up a few times. The chain uses TRBV25-1 and TRBJ1-2, with D possibly matching TRBD1 (5 bases). V was clipped by 2 bases and J by 7 bases, with 17 bases between them. There are 15 residues in the CDR3. Germline CDR1 MGHDK, CDR2 SYGVNS. The CDR3 DNA reads TGTGCCAGCAGTGAACACCCCGAAAGGGACCGTGGCTACACCTTC. This encodes CASSEHPERDRGYTF.

The chain employs TRBV2 and TRBJ1-5; 8 nucleotides match TRBD1. The V gene's germline CDR1 is SNHLY and CDR2 FYNNEI. V shed 4 bases, J shed 6 bases, and the junction held 5 bases outside the gene matches. The CDR3 sequence is 14 residues long. The CDR3 sequence is CASSGTGLGQPQHF. The CDR3 DNA follows: TGTGCCAGCAGTGGGACAGGGTTGGGTCAGCCCCAGCATTTT. Full variable domain (outside the CDR3, taken from reference TRBV2 and TRBJ1-5): EPEVTQTPSHQVTQMGQEVILRCVPISNHLYFYWYRQILGQKVEFLVSFYNNEISEKSEIFDDQFSVERPDGSNFTLKIRSTKLEDSAMYFCASSGTGLGQPQHFGDGTRLSIL.

This clonotype occurred many times. This rearrangement joins TRBV11-2 to TRBJ1-3; D possibly corresponds to TRBD1 (5 bases). Trimming took off 3 bases at V and 1 base at J, with 7 bases between the two ends. Germline values: CDR1 SGHAT, CDR2 FQNNGV. The CDR3 consists of 14 residues. DNA for the CDR3: TGTGCCAGCAGCTTCCCAGGGTCTGGAAACACCATATATTTT. It yields the protein CASSFPGSGNTIYF.

The chain has TRBV5-1 and TRBJ2-5; TRBD1 agrees at 10 bases. The CDR3 is made up of 15 amino acids. The V gene's germline CDR1 is SGHRS and CDR2 YFSETQ. Trimming at V came to 4 bases and at J to 7 bases, leaving 10 bases not matched to a gene. The CDR3 sequence is CASSPPGQGPGTQYF. CDR3 nucleotides: TGCGCCAGCAGCCCACCGGGACAGGGGCCAGGGACCCAGTACTTC. Filled out from reference TRBV5-1 and TRBJ2-5, the complete variable domain reads KAGVTQTPRYLIKTRGQQVTLSCSPISGHRSVSWYQQTPGQGLQFLFEYFSETQRNKGNFPGRFSGRQFSNSRSEMNVSTLELGDSALYLCASSPPGQGPGTQYFGPGTRLLVL.